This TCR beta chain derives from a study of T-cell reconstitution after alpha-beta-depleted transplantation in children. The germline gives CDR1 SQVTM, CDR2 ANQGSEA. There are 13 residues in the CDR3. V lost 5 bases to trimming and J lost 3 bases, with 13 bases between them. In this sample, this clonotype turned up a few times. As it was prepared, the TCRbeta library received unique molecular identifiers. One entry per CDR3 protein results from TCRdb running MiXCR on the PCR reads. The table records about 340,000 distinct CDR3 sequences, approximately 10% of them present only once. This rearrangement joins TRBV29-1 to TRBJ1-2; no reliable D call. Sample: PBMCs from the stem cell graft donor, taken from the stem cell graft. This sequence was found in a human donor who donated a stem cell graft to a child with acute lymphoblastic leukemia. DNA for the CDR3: TGCAGCGTTCAGACACCTCGGGACTATGGCTACACCTTC. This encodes CSVQTPRDYGYTF.